This T cell receptor (beta chain) was captured in a study of blood T cell repertoires in COVID-19. About the research overall: The origin of the acute and convalescent COVID-19 samples was the United States, Italy and Spain.

It was during active infection that Seattle patients were enrolled and then longitudinally followed. Sequencing was performed with immunoSEQ multiplex PCR; in TCRdb, only in-frame clones are kept and a portion is missing. Of 400,000 to 450,000 clones in the sample, about 91% are singletons; the top ten hold under 2%. The CDR3 consists of 16 residues. Germline CDR1 reads LGHDT; CDR2 reads YNNKEL (reference sequence). The V segment lost 5 bases and the J segment 0 bases; nucleotides outside the gene matches: 7. This clonotype was sampled from a woman between 35 and 50 years old with COVID-19, enrolled during active disease. V and J are TRBV3-1 (or the pseudogene TRBV3-2) and TRBJ2-3; the match to TRBD2 covers 8 bases. Sequencing was carried out using peripheral blood. CDR3 sequence (DNA): TGTGCCAGCAGCTTCCGGGGGGGGGTTAGCACAGATACGCAGTATTTT. Amino acids: CASSFRGGVSTDTQYF.